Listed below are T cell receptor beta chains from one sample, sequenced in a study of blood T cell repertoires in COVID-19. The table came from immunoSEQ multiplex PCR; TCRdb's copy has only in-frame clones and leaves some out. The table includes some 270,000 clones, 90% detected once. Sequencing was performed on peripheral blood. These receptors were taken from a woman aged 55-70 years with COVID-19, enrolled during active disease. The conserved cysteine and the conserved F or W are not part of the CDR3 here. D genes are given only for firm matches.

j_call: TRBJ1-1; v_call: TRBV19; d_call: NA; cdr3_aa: ASRTAGNTEAF
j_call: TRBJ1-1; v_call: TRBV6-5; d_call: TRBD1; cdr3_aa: ASSLTGGTEAF
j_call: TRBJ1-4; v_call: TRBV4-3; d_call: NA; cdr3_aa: ASSQVTGNEKLF
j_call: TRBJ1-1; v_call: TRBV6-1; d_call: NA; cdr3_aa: ASSESSWREAF
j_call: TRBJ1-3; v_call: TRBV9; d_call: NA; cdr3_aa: ASSVNSGNTIY
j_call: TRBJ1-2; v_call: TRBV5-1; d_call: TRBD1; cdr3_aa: ASSLGDRGPGGYT
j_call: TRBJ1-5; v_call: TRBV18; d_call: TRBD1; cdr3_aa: ASSDRGGKNQPQH
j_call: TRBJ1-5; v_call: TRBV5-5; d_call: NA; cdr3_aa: ASSLSGAGAANQPQH
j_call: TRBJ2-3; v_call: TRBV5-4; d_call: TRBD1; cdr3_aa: ASSFTGATDTQY
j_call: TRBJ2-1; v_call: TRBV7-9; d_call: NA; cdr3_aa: ASKQESTYNEQF
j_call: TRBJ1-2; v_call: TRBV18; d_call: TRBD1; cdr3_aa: ASSKDRELYGYT
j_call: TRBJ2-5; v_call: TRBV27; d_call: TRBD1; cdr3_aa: ASSSPRTGGLETQY
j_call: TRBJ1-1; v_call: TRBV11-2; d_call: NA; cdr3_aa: ASSRMVRVNTEAF
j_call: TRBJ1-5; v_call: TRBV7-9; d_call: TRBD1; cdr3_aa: ASSPGTGVGQPQH
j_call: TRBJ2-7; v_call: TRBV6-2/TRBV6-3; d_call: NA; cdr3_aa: ASSYPAGTVEQY
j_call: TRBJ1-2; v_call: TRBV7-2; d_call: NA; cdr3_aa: ASSPRTGAGGYGYT
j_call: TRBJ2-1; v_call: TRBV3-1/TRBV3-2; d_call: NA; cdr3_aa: ASSQSRPYNEQF